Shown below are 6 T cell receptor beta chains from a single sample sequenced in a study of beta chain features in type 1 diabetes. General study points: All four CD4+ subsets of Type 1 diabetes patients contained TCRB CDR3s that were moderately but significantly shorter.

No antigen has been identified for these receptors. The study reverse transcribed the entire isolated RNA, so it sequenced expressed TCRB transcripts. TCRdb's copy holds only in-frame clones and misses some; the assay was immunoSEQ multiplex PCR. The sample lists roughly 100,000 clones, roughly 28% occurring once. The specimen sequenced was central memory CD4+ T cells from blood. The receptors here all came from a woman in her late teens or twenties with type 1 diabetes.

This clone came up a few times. CDR3 loop: CATYRTPGEGSEQFF. Written as DNA, the CDR3 is TGTGCCACCTACCGGACACCGGGAGAGGGCAGTGAGCAGTTCTTC. The chain carries TRBV18 and TRBJ2-1, with D perhaps matching TRBD2 (6 bases). The CDR3 contains 15 residues. The V and J ends lost 10 bases and 9 bases respectively, with 25 bases between them. Germline V gene lookup returns CDR1 KGHSH and CDR2 LQKENI.

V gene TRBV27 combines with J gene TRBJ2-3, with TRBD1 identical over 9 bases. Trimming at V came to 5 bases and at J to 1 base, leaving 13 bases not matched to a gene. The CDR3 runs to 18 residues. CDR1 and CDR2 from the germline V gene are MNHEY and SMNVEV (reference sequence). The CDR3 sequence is CASSPTPGTGWGTDTQYF. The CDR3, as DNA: TGTGCCAGCAGTCCTACCCCTGGGACAGGGTGGGGCACAGATACGCAGTATTTT.

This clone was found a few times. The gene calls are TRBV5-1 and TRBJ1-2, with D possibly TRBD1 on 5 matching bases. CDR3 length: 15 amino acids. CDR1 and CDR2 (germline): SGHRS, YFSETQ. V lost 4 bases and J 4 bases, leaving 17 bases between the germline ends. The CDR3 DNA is TGCGCCAGCAGCCTGCAACGGCAGGGTTCCTATGGCTACACCTTC. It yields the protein CASSLQRQGSYGYTF. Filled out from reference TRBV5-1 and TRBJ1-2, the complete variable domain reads KAGVTQTPRYLIKTRGQQVTLSCSPISGHRSVSWYQQTPGQGLQFLFEYFSETQRNKGNFPGRFSGRQFSNSRSEMNVSTLELGDSALYLCASSLQRQGSYGYTFGSGTRLTVV.

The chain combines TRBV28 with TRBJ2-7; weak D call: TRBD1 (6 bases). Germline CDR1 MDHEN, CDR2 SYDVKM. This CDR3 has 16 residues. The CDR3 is CASSPPSTGTYPFRSV. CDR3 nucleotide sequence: TGTGCCAGCAGTCCTCCCTCGACTGGGACATATCCCTTCCGGTCCGTC.

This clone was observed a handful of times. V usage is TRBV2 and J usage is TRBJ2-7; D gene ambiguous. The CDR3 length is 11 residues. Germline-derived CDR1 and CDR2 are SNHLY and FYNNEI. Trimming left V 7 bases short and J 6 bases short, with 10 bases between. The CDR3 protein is CASTSRSEQYV. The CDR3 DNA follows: TGTGCCAGCACCTCCCGGAGCGAGCAGTACGTC.

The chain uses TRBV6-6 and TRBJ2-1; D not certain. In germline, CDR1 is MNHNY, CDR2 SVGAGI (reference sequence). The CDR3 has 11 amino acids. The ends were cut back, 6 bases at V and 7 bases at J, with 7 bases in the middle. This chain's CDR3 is CASRQRNEQFF. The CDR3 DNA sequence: TGTGCCAGCAGGCAGCGAAATGAGCAGTTCTTC.